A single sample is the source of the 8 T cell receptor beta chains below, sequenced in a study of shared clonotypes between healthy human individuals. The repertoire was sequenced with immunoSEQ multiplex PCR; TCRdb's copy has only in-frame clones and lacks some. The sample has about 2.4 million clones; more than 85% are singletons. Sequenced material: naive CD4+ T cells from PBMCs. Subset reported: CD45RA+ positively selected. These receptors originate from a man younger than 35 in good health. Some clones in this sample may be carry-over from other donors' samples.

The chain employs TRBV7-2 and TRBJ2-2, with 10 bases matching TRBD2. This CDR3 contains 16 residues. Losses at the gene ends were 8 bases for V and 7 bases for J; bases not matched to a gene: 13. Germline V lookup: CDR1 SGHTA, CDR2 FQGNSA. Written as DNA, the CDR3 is TGTGCCAGCGTCAGCGGGGCTAGCGGGAGTATCGGGGAGCTGTTTTTT. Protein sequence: CASVSGASGSIGELFF.

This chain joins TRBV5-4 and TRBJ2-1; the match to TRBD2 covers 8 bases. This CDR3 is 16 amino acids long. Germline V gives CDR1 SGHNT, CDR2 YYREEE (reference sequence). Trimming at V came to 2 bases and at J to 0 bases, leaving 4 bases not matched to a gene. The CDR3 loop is CASSFALAASYNEQFF. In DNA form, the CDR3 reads TGTGCCAGCAGCTTCGCACTAGCGGCCTCCTACAATGAGCAGTTCTTC.

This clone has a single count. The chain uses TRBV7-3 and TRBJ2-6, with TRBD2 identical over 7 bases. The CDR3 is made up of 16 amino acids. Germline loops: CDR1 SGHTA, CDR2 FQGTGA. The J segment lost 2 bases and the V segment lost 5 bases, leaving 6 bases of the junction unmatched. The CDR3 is CASSTQGRAGANVLTF. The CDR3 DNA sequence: TGTGCCAGCAGCACTCAAGGGAGGGCTGGGGCCAACGTCCTGACTTTC.

The CDR3 spells CASSEDNSGNTIYF. In DNA, the CDR3 is TGTGCCAGCAGTGAAGACAACTCTGGAAACACCATATATTTT. This rearrangement joins TRBV6-1 to TRBJ1-3; no reliable D call. CDR3 length: 14 amino acids. The V gene's germline CDR1 is MNHNS and CDR2 SASEGT. The V end was cut by 1 base, the J end by 0 bases, with 4 bases between.

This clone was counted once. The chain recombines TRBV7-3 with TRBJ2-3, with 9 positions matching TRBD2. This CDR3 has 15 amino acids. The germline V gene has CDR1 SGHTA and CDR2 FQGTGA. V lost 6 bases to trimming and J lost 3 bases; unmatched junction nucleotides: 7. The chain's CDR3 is CASSLAGVGTDTQYF. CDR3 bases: TGTGCCAGCAGTTTAGCGGGAGTTGGGACAGATACGCAGTATTTT.

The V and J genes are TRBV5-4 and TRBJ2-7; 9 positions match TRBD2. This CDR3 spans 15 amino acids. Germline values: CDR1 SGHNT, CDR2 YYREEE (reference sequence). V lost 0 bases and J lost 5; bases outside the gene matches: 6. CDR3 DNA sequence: TGTGCCAGCAGCTTGGGCGGGAGGGCCGTCCACGAGCAGTACTTC. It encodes CASSLGGRAVHEQYF.

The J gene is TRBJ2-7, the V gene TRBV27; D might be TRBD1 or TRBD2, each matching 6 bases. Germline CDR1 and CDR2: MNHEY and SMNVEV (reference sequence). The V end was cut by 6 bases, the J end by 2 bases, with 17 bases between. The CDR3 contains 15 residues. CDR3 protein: CASSSYSGATYEQYF. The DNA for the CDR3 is TGTGCCAGCAGCTCGTACTCGGGGGCGACCTACGAGCAGTACTTC.

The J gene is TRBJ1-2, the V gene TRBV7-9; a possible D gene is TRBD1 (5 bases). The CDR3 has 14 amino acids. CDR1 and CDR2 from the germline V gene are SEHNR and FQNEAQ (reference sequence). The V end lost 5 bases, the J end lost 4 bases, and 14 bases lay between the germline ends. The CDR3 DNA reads TGTGCCAGCAGCGCCGGGGGAGGGACCTATGGCTACACCTTC. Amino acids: CASSAGGGTYGYTF.